This entry describes one T cell receptor (beta chain). The entry originates in a study of cytomegalovirus exposure and HLA in healthy donors. CDR1 and CDR2 from the germline V gene are SGHTS and YDEGEE. Trimming left V 3 bases short and J 5 bases short, with 15 bases between. This CDR3 has 15 amino acids. The repertoire was sequenced with immunoSEQ multiplex PCR; TCRdb's copy has only in-frame clones and lacks some. Of just under 150,000 clones in the sample, approximately 90% were seen once. The rearrangement uses TRBV5-8 and TRBJ2-1; D might be TRBD1 (5 bases). Input material: PBMCs. The origin of this receptor is a man between 18 and 35 years old in good health and CMV-seropositive. The CDR3 reads CASSSGWGLDNEQFF. CDR3 sequence (DNA): TGTGCCAGCAGCTCCGGGTGGGGCCTTGACAATGAGCAGTTCTTC.